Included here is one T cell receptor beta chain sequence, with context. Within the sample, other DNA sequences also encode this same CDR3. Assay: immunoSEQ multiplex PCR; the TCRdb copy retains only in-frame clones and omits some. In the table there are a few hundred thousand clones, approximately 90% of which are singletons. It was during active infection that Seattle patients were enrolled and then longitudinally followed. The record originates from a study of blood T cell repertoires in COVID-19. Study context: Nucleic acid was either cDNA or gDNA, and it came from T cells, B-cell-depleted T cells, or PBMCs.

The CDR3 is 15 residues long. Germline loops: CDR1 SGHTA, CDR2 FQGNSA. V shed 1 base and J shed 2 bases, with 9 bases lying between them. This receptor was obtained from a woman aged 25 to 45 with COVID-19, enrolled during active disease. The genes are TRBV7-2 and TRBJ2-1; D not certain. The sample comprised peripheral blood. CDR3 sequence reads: CASSLGGGTYNEQFF. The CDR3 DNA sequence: TGTGCCAGCAGCTTAGGAGGTGGCACCTACAATGAGCAGTTCTTC.